The 2 T cell receptor beta chains given below trace back to one sample, sequenced in a study of monozygotic twins with inflammatory bowel disease. Reanalyzing the 5' RACE reads, TCRdb keeps one entry per CDR3 protein, without DNA. In total, the table holds 110,000 to 150,000 distinct CDR3 sequences. The specimen sequenced was blood. These receptors all stem from a human donor with ulcerative colitis or Crohn's disease, or a healthy co-twin of an affected twin (not recorded which).

This chain connects TRBV20-1 to TRBJ1-1. The CDR3 extends over 14 amino acids. CDR1 and CDR2 (germline): DFQATT, SNEGSKA (reference sequence). The CDR3 reads CSARAGGVGTEAFF.

The chain joins TRBV7-2 to TRBJ1-2; there is no DNA to check the TCRdb D call of TRBD1. This CDR3 is built from 14 residues. CDR1 and CDR2 from the germline V gene are SGHTA and FQGNSA. This CDR3 reads CASRLPGAIYGYTF.